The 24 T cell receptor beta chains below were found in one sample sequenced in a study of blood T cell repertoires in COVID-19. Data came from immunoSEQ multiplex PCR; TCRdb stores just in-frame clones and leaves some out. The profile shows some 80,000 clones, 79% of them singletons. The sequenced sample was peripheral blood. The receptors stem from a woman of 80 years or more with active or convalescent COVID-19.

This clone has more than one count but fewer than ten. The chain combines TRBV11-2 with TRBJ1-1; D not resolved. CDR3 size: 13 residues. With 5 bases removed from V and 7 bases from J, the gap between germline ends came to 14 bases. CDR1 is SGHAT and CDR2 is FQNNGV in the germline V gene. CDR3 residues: CASSPREGFEAFF. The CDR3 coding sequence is TGTGCCAGCAGCCCTAGAGAGGGATTTGAAGCTTTCTTT.

CDR3 coding DNA: TGTGCCAGCAGTTACTCGGGGCGGCAGGGGACCCAGTACTTC. Translating gives CASSYSGRQGTQYF. This chain joins TRBV6-2 or TRBV6-3 and TRBJ2-5, with TRBD1 as a possible D gene (5 bases). Germline loops: CDR1 MNHEY, CDR2 SVGEGT. CDR3 length equals 14 residues. Trimming took 0 bases from V and 7 from J, leaving 12 bases between them.

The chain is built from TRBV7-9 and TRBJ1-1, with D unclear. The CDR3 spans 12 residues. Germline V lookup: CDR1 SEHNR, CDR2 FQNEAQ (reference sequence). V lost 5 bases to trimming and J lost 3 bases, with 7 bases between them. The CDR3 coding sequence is TGTGCCAGCAGCACTGATTACACTGAAGCTTTCTTT. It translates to CASSTDYTEAFF.

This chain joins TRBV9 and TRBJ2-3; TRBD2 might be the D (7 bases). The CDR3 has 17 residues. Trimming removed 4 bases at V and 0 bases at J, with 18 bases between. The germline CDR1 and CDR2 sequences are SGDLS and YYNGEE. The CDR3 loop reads CASSPQSRGASTDTQYF. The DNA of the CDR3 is TGTGCCAGCAGCCCCCAGTCTCGGGGGGCTAGCACAGATACGCAGTATTTT.

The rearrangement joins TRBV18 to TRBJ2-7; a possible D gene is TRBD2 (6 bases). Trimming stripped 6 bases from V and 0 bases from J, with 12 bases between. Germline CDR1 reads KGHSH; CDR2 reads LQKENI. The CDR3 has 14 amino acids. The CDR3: CASSPGVSSYEQYF. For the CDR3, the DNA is TGTGCCAGCTCCCCGGGGGTGAGCTCCTACGAGCAGTACTTC.

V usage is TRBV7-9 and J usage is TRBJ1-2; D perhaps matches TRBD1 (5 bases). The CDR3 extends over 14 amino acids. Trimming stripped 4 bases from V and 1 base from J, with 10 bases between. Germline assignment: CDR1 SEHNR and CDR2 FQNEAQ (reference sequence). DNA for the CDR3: TGTGCCAGCAGCTCCTTGACAGTTAACTATGGCTACACCTTC. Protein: CASSSLTVNYGYTF.

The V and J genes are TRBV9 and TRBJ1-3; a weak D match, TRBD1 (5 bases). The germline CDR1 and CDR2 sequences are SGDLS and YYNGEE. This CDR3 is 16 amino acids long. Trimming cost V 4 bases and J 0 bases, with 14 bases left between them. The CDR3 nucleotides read TGTGCCAGCAGCACCCGACAGTCGAGCTCTGGAAACACCATATATTTT. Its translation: CASSTRQSSSGNTIYF.

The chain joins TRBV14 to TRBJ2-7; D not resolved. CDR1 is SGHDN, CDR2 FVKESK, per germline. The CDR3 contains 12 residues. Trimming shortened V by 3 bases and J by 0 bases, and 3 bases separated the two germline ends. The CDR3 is CASSQASYEQYF. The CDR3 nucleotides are TGTGCCAGCAGCCAGGCCTCCTACGAGCAGTACTTC.

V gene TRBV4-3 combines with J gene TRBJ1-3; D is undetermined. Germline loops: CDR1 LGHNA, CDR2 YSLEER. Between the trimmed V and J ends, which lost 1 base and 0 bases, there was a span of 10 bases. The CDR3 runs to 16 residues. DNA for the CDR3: TGCGCCAGCAGCCAAGTTGTGGCTCACTCTGGAAACACCATATATTTT. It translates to CASSQVVAHSGNTIYF.

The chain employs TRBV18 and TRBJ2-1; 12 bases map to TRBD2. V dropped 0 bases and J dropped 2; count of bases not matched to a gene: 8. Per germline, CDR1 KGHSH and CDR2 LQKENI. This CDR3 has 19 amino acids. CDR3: CASSPPFGLAGYTYNEQFF. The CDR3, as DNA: TGTGCCAGCTCACCACCATTCGGACTAGCGGGATATACCTACAATGAGCAGTTCTTC.

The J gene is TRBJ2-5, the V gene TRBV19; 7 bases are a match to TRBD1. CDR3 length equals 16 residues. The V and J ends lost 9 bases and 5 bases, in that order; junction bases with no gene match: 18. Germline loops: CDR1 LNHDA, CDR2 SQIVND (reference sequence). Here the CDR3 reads CASSLLRGRGLETQYF. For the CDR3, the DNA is TGTGCCAGCAGTCTTCTCCGGGGCAGGGGGTTGGAGACCCAGTACTTC.

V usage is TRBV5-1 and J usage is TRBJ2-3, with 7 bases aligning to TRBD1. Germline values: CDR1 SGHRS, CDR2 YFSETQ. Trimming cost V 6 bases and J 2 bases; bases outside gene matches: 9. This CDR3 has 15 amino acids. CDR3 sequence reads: CASIRGSVNTDTQYF. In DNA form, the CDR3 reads TGCGCCAGCATCAGGGGGAGCGTTAACACAGATACGCAGTATTTT. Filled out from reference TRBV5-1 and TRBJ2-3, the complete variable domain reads KAGVTQTPRYLIKTRGQQVTLSCSPISGHRSVSWYQQTPGQGLQFLFEYFSETQRNKGNFPGRFSGRQFSNSRSEMNVSTLELGDSALYLCASIRGSVNTDTQYFGPGTRLTVL.

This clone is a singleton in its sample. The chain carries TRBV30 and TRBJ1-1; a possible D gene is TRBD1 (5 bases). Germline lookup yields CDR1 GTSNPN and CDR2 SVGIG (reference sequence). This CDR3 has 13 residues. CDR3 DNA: TGTGGGGGCGGACGGGGGACGAACACTGAAGCTTTCTTT. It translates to CGGGRGTNTEAFF. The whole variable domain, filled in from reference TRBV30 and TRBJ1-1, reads SQTIHQWPATLVQPVGSPLSLECTVEGTSNPNLYWYRQAAGRGLQLLFYSVGIGQISSEVPQNLSASRPQDRQFILSSKKLLLSDSGFYLCGGGRGTNTEAFFGQGTRLTVV.

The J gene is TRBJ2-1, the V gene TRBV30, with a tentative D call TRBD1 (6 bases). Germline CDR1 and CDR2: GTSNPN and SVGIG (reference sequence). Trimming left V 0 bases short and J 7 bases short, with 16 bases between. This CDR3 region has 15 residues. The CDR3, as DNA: TGTGCCTGGAGTGTAGGGGCCAGGGGATCGAATGAGCAGTTCTTC. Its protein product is CAWSVGARGSNEQFF.

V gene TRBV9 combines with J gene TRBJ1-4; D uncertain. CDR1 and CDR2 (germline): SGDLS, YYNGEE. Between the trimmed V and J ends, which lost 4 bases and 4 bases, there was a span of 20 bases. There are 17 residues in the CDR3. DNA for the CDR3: TGTGCCAGCAGCCAAACTGAACGGTGGCGGGGTAATGAAAAACTGTTTTTT. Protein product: CASSQTERWRGNEKLFF. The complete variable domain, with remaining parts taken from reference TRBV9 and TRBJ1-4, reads DSGVTQTPKHLITATGQRVTLRCSPRSGDLSVYWYQQSLDQGLQFLIQYYNGEERAKGNILERFSAQQFPDLHSELNLSSLELGDSALYFCASSQTERWRGNEKLFFGSGTQLSVL.

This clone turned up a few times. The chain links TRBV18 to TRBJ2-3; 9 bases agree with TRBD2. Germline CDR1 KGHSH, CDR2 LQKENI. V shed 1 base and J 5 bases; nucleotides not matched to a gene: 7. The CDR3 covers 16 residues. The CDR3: CASSPQAGGSGDTQYF. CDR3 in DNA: TGTGCCAGCTCACCACAGGCGGGAGGGAGTGGAGATACGCAGTATTTT.

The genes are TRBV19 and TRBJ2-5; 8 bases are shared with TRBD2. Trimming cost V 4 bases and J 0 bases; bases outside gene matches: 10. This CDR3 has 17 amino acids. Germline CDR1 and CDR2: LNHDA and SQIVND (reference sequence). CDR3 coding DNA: TGTGCCAGTAGTAGCGGGGGGTCACGGCAGTACCAAGAGACCCAGTACTTC. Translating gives CASSSGGSRQYQETQYF.

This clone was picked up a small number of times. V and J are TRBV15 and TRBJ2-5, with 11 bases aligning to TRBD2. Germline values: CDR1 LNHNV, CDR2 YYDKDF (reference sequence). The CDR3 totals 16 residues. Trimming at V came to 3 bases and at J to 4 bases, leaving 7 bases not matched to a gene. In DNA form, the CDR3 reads TGTGCCACCAGCAGGGCTCTAGCGGGAGGTACAGAGACCCAGTACTTC. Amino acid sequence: CATSRALAGGTETQYF.

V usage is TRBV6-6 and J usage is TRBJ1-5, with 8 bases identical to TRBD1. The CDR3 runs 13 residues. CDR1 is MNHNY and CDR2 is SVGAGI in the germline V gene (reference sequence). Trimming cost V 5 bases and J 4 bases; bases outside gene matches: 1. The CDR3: CASSTGGNQPQHF. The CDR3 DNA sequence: TGTGCCAGCAGTACAGGGGGGAATCAGCCCCAGCATTTT.

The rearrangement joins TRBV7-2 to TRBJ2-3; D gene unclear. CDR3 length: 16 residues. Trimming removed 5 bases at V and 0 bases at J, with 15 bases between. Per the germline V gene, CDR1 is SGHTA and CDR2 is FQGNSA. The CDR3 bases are TGTGCCAGCAGCCCGGTAGCTGTTTCTAGCACAGATACGCAGTATTTT. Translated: CASSPVAVSSTDTQYF.

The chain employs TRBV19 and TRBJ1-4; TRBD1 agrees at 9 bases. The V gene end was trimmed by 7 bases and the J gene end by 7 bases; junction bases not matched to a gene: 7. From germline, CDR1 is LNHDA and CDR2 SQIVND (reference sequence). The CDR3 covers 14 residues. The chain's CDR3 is CASTDGTGLEKLFF. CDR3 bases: TGTGCCAGTACTGACGGGACAGGGCTTGAAAAACTGTTTTTT.

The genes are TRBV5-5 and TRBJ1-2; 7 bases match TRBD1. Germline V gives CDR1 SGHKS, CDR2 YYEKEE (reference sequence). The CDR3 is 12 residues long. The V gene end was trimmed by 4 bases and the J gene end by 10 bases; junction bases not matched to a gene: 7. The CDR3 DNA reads TGTGCCAGCAGCGTGACAGGGTTTTCCTACACCTTC. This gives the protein CASSVTGFSYTF.

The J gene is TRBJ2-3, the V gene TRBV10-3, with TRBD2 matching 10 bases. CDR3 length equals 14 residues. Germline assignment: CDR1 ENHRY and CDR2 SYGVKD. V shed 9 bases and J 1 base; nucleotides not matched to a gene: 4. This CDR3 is CAMSGRGGTDTQYF. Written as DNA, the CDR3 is TGTGCCATGAGCGGGAGGGGAGGCACAGATACGCAGTATTTT.

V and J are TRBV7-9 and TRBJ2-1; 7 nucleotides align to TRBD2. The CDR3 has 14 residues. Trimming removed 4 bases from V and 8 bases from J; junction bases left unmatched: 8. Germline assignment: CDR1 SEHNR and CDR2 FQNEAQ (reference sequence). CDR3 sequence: CASSWAGVFDEQFF. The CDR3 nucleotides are TGTGCCAGCAGCTGGGCGGGAGTCTTCGATGAGCAGTTCTTC.